This T cell receptor (beta chain) was recorded in a study of blood T cell repertoires in COVID-19. Looking at the study overall: From the United States, Italy and Spain came samples of acute and convalescent COVID-19.

Cohort placement rested on clinical history that participants reported themselves. For recovered donors of Cohort 3, there were two negative PCRs, clearance, or symptom resolution. In the original workflow: Reference gene primer amplification gave nucleated cell count estimates. TCRdb's table, derived via immunoSEQ multiplex PCR, lists solely in-frame clones and lacks some. V, J and clone size were drawn from that table, and D and trimming were deduced from the DNA. The sample has hundreds of thousands of clones, over 75% seen once. There are 15 residues in the CDR3. Between the trimmed V and J ends, which lost 0 bases and 6 bases, there was a span of 13 bases. Germline V gene lookup returns CDR1 MGHDK and CDR2 SYGVNS.

The chain is built from TRBV25-1 and TRBJ2-3, with a possible D match to TRBD1 (7 bases). The source of this sequence is a man aged 18 to 29 who had recovered from COVID-19. The specimen was PBMCs or T cells enriched from blood (not recorded which). The chain's CDR3 is CASSEYPGGGDTQYF. DNA for the CDR3: TGTGCCAGCAGTGAATACCCAGGGGGAGGTGATACGCAGTATTTT.